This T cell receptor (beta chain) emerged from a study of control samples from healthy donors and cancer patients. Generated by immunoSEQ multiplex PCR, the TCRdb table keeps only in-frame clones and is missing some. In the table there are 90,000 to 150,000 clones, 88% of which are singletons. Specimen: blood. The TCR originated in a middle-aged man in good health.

The chain's CDR3 is CASSWGQGHEQYF. CDR3 bases: TGTGCCAGCAGTTGGGGGCAGGGACACGAGCAGTACTTC. V is TRBV6-6 and J is TRBJ2-7; possible D gene TRBD1, 6 bases. Trimming pared 4 bases from V and 5 bases from J, leaving 12 bases between. This CDR3 is built from 13 residues. Germline V gives CDR1 MNHNY, CDR2 SVGAGI (reference sequence).